This TCR beta chain was found in a study of response to subunit inactivated influenza vaccine. TCRdb redid the calling of the RT-PCR reads with MiXCR, one entry per CDR3 protein. The sample lists about 780,000 distinct CDR3 sequences; about a fifth were seen once. Trimming removed 0 bases from V and 0 bases from J, with 20 bases in between. The CDR3 runs to 18 residues. Germline CDR1 and CDR2: DFQATT and SNEGSKA (reference sequence). This chain connects TRBV20-1 to TRBJ1-1; no clear D. Sample: PBMCs from blood, taken about 5 days after vaccination. This clonotype was obtained from a man aged 45-65 years who received an inactivated influenza vaccine. The CDR3 bases are TGCAGTGCTAGAGAGACACCCGGAAGGGTTAGAATGAACACTGAAGCTTTCTTT. It specifies CSARETPGRVRMNTEAFF.